One and the same sample provided the 2 T cell receptor beta chains below, sequenced in a study of shared clonotypes between healthy human individuals. The method was immunoSEQ multiplex PCR; TCRdb's version includes in-frame clones alone and lacks a portion of them. The data show about 2.3 million clones, 85% to 95% seen once. Sequencing was carried out using naive CD4+ T cells from PBMCs. Stated subset: CD45RA+ positively selected. The receptors were gathered from a man aged 18 to 30 in good health. Some clones in this sample may be carry-over from other donors' samples.

The V call is TRBV7-3, the J call TRBJ2-5; 14 nucleotides align to TRBD2. This CDR3 comprises 17 residues. The V segment lost 6 bases and the J segment 3 bases; nucleotides outside the gene matches: 9. CDR1 is SGHTA and CDR2 is FQGTGA in the germline V gene. CDR3 sequence (DNA): TGTGCCAGCAGTAGGACTAGCGGGAGGTGGCAGGAAGAGACCCAGTACTTC. Translated, it gives CASSRTSGRWQEETQYF.

The rearrangement joins TRBV14 to TRBJ2-3; 9 bases are a match to TRBD1. CDR1 and CDR2 (germline): SGHDN, FVKESK. J was trimmed by 4 bases and V by 9 bases; bases with no gene match: 17. The CDR3 has 17 residues. CDR3 region: CARSTPRDRVSADTQYF. CDR3 DNA: TGTGCCAGGAGTACCCCACGGGACAGGGTGTCCGCAGATACGCAGTATTTT.